A single sample is the source of the 28 T cell receptor beta chains below, sequenced in a study of vaccination and CD4 T cells after COVID-19. The Oncomine TCR Beta short-read assay was what sequenced the DNA obtained from cultured CD4+ T cells. Using its own MiXCR run on the PCR reads, TCRdb lists one record per CDR3 protein. The table has about 11,000 distinct CDR3 sequences, around 60% seen once. The antigens these receptors bind are not known. The treatment denotes: roughly nine-day PBMC culture with coronavirus spike peptide pools or control peptides (ViraFEST assay). Material: CD4+ T cells from blood, cultured in vitro. All receptors derive from a human donor who had recovered from COVID-19.

V usage is TRBV11-2 and J usage is TRBJ1-1; 7 bases are a match to TRBD1. The CDR3 is made up of 15 amino acids. V lost 4 bases and J lost 3; bases outside the gene matches: 8. The germline V gene has CDR1 SGHAT and CDR2 FQNNGV. The CDR3 protein is CASSSQSGGYTEAFF. Written as DNA, the CDR3 is TGTGCCAGCAGCTCCCAATCAGGGGGATACACTGAAGCTTTCTTT.

This chain uses TRBV6-2 or TRBV6-3 with TRBJ2-7; the D gene is possibly TRBD1 (5 bases). V gave up 0 bases and J gave up 3 bases, with 12 bases separating them. Germline V lookup: CDR1 MNHEY, CDR2 SVGEGT. The CDR3 consists of 15 residues. The CDR3 nucleotides read TGTGCCAGCAGTTACTCGAACGCGCAGGGCTACGAGCAGTACTTC. Protein product: CASSYSNAQGYEQYF.

The CDR3 here is CASSQVGRYEQFF. CDR3 DNA: TGCGCCAGCAGCCAGGTCGGACGTTATGAGCAGTTCTTC. The gene calls are TRBV4-1 and TRBJ2-1; D ambiguous. From germline, CDR1 is MGHRA and CDR2 YSYEKL. V lost 3 bases and J 8 bases, leaving 11 bases between the germline ends. The CDR3 covers 13 residues.

The chain is built from TRBV5-1 and TRBJ2-5, with D possibly TRBD2 on 6 matching bases. This CDR3 spans 15 amino acids. Germline lookup yields CDR1 SGHRS and CDR2 YFSETQ. The V end lost 3 bases, the J end lost 5 bases, and 17 bases lay between the germline ends. CDR3 residues: CASSSGVLGRETQYF. DNA of the CDR3: TGCGCCAGCAGCTCCGGTGTGTTAGGGAGGGAGACCCAGTACTTC.

The rearrangement joins TRBV11-2 to TRBJ1-2, with 9 bases identical to TRBD1. Germline V gene data show CDR1 as SGHAT and CDR2 as FQNNGV. With 1 base clipped from V and 8 bases from J, the junction kept 2 bases outside the gene matches. The CDR3 extends over 13 amino acids. The CDR3 region is CASSLGTGDGYTF. The CDR3 nucleotides are TGTGCCAGCAGCTTAGGGACAGGGGACGGCTACACCTTC.

By share, this clonotype counts as medium-sized. The chain combines TRBV21-1 with TRBJ2-5; the table names TRBD2, a call not compared with the DNA. TRBV21-1 is deemed a pseudogene. The CDR3 consists of 17 residues. Here the CDR3 DNA reads TGTGCCAGCACCAAGGGGAGTAGCGGGAGGGCCGCAGAGACCCAGTACTTC. Translated: CASTKGSSGRAAETQYF.

This chain connects TRBV20-1 to TRBJ2-3; no firm D call. From germline, CDR1 is DFQATT and CDR2 SNEGSKA (reference sequence). Trimming took off 3 bases at V and 0 bases at J, with 10 bases between the two ends. The CDR3 covers 14 residues. The CDR3 is CSARTSPSTDTQYF. DNA of the CDR3: TGCAGTGCTAGGACCAGCCCTAGCACAGATACGCAGTATTTT.

V gene TRBV7-3 combines with J gene TRBJ2-7, with 11 bases that match TRBD2. CDR3 length: 14 amino acids. The germline V gene has CDR1 SGHTA and CDR2 FQGTGA. The V gene end was trimmed by 5 bases and the J gene end by 5 bases; junction bases not matched to a gene: 5. CDR3 residues: CASSHSGRVDEQYF. As DNA, the CDR3 is TGTGCCAGCAGCCATAGCGGGAGGGTCGACGAGCAGTACTTC.

The rearrangement joins TRBV7-3 to TRBJ1-2, with unresolved D. Trimming shortened V by 4 bases and J by 7 bases, and 16 bases separated the two germline ends. The germline V gene encodes CDR1 SGHTA and CDR2 FQGTGA. The CDR3 sequence is 14 residues long. CDR3 in DNA: TGTGCCAGCAGCTATGGACTATTAGGCTCTGGCTACACCTTC. This translates into CASSYGLLGSGYTF.

This sequence joins TRBV15 and TRBJ2-2, with TRBD2 identical over 8 bases. The trim removed 5 bases at V and 7 bases at J, leaving 12 bases unmatched. The CDR3 sequence is 16 residues long. Germline CDR1 LNHNV, CDR2 YYDKDF (reference sequence). The CDR3, as DNA: TGTGCCACCAGCTTCCGGGGGGGTTTAAGGGGCGGGGAGCTGTTTTTT. Its translation: CATSFRGGLRGGELFF.

The chain is built from TRBV6-1 and TRBJ1-2; D not certain. The V gene's germline CDR1 is MNHNS and CDR2 SASEGT. This CDR3 region has 12 residues. The V end was cut by 7 bases, the J end by 4 bases, with 10 bases between. This CDR3 reads CASNRVTYGYTF. The CDR3 DNA sequence: TGTGCCAGCAACCGGGTTACCTATGGCTACACCTTC.

V gene TRBV2 combines with J gene TRBJ1-5; D unresolved. CDR1 is SNHLY and CDR2 is FYNNEI in the germline V gene. V gave up 8 bases and J gave up 2 bases, with 10 bases separating them. The CDR3 sequence is 13 residues long. The CDR3 is CASGPDGNQPQHF. CDR3 bases: TGTGCCAGCGGCCCGGACGGCAATCAGCCCCAGCATTTT.

The gene calls are TRBV10-3 and TRBJ1-1, with D unclear. Germline values: CDR1 ENHRY, CDR2 SYGVKD. There are 20 residues in the CDR3. The V end was cut by 0 bases, the J end by 1 base, with 24 bases between. The CDR3 DNA reads TGTGCCATCAGTGAGTCAAAAAGCAGATGGGTTGGAGGTGGGAACACTGAAGCTTTCTTT. Protein sequence: CAISESKSRWVGGGNTEAFF.

The chain couples TRBV20-1 to TRBJ2-5, with 10 bases fitting TRBD1. Germline CDR1 DFQATT, CDR2 SNEGSKA (reference sequence). This CDR3 is 16 amino acids long. The J segment lost 3 bases and the V segment lost 5 bases, leaving 12 bases of the junction unmatched. CDR3 region: CSALDRGSRRKETQYF. The CDR3 DNA is TGCAGTGCTCTGGACAGGGGGAGTCGGCGGAAAGAGACCCAGTACTTC.

The chain couples TRBV7-2 to TRBJ1-4, with no clear D. Germline lookup yields CDR1 SGHTA and CDR2 FQGNSA. V gave up 3 bases and J gave up 0 bases, with 11 bases separating them. CDR3 length: 16 residues. This CDR3 reads CASSLEPGATNEKLFF. CDR3 DNA: TGTGCCAGCAGCTTGGAGCCAGGCGCAACTAATGAAAAACTGTTTTTT. Based on the CDR3 plus reference TRBV7-2 and TRBJ1-4, the full variable domain is GAGVSQSPSNKVTEKGKDVELRCDPISGHTALYWYRQSLGQGLEFLIYFQGNSAPDKSGLPSDRFSAERTGGSVSTLTIQRTQQEDSAVYLCASSLEPGATNEKLFFGSGTQLSVL.

Here the CDR3 DNA reads TGTGCCATCAGTGGGGGGGCCCCGAACACTGAAGCTTTCTTT. Protein: CAISGGAPNTEAFF. The V and J genes are TRBV10-3 and TRBJ1-1, with TRBD1 as a possible D gene (6 bases). Trimming pared 4 bases from V and 1 base from J, leaving 10 bases between. This CDR3 comprises 14 residues. Germline V lookup: CDR1 ENHRY, CDR2 SYGVKD.

This rearrangement joins TRBV19 to TRBJ2-1; weak D call: TRBD2 (6 bases). V was shortened by 1 base and J by 6 bases, with 13 bases between the two germline ends. Germline CDR1 LNHDA, CDR2 SQIVND (reference sequence). The CDR3 has 15 residues. The CDR3 coding sequence is TGTGCCAGTAGTATAGGCCAGACTAGAGCCAATGAGCAGTTCTTC. Translation: CASSIGQTRANEQFF. The full variable domain, completed using reference TRBV19 and TRBJ2-1, is DGGITQSPKYLFRKEGQNVTLSCEQNLNHDAMYWYRQDPGQGLRLIYYSQIVNDFQKGDIAEGYSVSREKKESFPLTVTSAQKNPTAFYLCASSIGQTRANEQFFGPGTRLTVL.

This clonotype was seen more than once but under ten times. This chain uses TRBV5-1 with TRBJ1-1; possibly TRBD1 for D (5 bases). CDR1 and CDR2 (germline): SGHRS, YFSETQ. V lost 2 bases and J lost 0, with 14 bases in between. The CDR3 covers 16 residues. CDR3: CASSLPTGTVNTEAFF. CDR3 nucleotides: TGCGCCAGCAGCTTACCCACCGGGACGGTGAACACTGAAGCTTTCTTT. The whole variable domain, filled in from reference TRBV5-1 and TRBJ1-1, reads KAGVTQTPRYLIKTRGQQVTLSCSPISGHRSVSWYQQTPGQGLQFLFEYFSETQRNKGNFPGRFSGRQFSNSRSEMNVSTLELGDSALYLCASSLPTGTVNTEAFFGQGTRLTVV.

The rearrangement joins TRBV6-4 to TRBJ2-3; 14 bases align to TRBD2. The CDR3 sequence is 15 residues long. The germline V gene encodes CDR1 MRHNA and CDR2 SNTAGT. Unmatched junction bases numbered 3, after V lost 2 bases and J lost 8 bases. In DNA form, the CDR3 reads TGTGCCAGCAGTGACGTGGGACTAGCGGGAGTTACGCAGTATTTT. Amino acid sequence: CASSDVGLAGVTQYF.

This clonotype has a single count. The chain is built from TRBV6-7 and TRBJ1-6; D gene unclear. TRBV6-7 is an ORF, with its function uncertain. The ends were cut back, 5 bases at V and 7 bases at J, with 15 bases in the middle. The CDR3 loop spans 15 amino acids. CDR3: CASSGLRILNSPLHF. For the CDR3, the DNA is TGTGCCAGCAGTGGCCTTCGGATTCTAAATTCACCCCTCCACTTT.

V gene TRBV5-1 combines with J gene TRBJ2-5, with 8 bases fitting TRBD2. Trimming cost V 4 bases and J 0 bases; bases outside gene matches: 8. This CDR3 has 16 residues. Looked up from germline, CDR1 is SGHRS and CDR2 is YFSETQ. The CDR3, as DNA: TGCGCCAGCAGCCGAAGCGGACTAGCAAACCAAGAGACCCAGTACTTC. Translation: CASSRSGLANQETQYF.

This clonotype was counted a single time. V is TRBV20-1 and J is TRBJ1-2; perhaps TRBD1 as D (5 bases). V lost 1 base, J lost 8 bases, and 14 bases lay in between. CDR3 length: 13 amino acids. From germline, CDR1 is DFQATT and CDR2 SNEGSKA (reference sequence). DNA for the CDR3: TGCAGTGCTAGAGCGGGCAGGGCTGGAGGCTACACCTTC. It translates to CSARAGRAGGYTF.

The sample holds a few counts of this clonotype. This chain's CDR3 is CSASPGKSGNQPQHF. As DNA, the CDR3 is TGCAGTGCTAGCCCCGGAAAAAGTGGCAATCAGCCCCAGCATTTT. V and J are TRBV20-1 and TRBJ1-5; D call uncertain. The CDR3 totals 15 residues. The germline CDR1 and CDR2 sequences are DFQATT and SNEGSKA (reference sequence). The V end was cut by 3 bases, the J end by 2 bases, with 14 bases between.

The chain carries TRBV7-2 and TRBJ1-5; no firm D call. Trimming removed 7 bases at V and 7 bases at J, with 14 bases between. This CDR3 region has 13 residues. Germline lookup yields CDR1 SGHTA and CDR2 FQGNSA. CDR3 in DNA: TGTGCCAGCACGCTGGGGAACGGCCAGCCCCAGCATTTT. This gives the protein CASTLGNGQPQHF. Complete variable domain (other parts from reference TRBV7-2 and TRBJ1-5): GAGVSQSPSNKVTEKGKDVELRCDPISGHTALYWYRQSLGQGLEFLIYFQGNSAPDKSGLPSDRFSAERTGGSVSTLTIQRTQQEDSAVYLCASTLGNGQPQHFGDGTRLSIL.

This clonotype was seen just once. The rearrangement joins TRBV27 to TRBJ2-3; TRBD1 aligns across 7 bases. The CDR3 is 14 residues long. After removal of 5 bases from V and 3 bases from J, the junction contained 5 bases not matched to a gene. CDR1 is MNHEY, CDR2 SMNVEV, per germline (reference sequence). CDR3 nucleotides: TGTGCCAGCAGTAGACAGGGATGGACAGATACGCAGTATTTT. This codes for CASSRQGWTDTQYF.

The chain carries TRBV20-1 and TRBJ2-7, with 7 bases fitting TRBD2. V lost 0 bases, J lost 3 bases, and 11 bases stayed unmatched. The CDR3 is made up of 16 amino acids. In germline, CDR1 is DFQATT, CDR2 SNEGSKA (reference sequence). CDR3 bases: TGCAGTGCTAGAGATAGAGCGGGACTGGGGCACTACGAGCAGTACTTC. Amino acid sequence: CSARDRAGLGHYEQYF.

The genes are TRBV20-1 and TRBJ2-4; the D is unclear. V lost 3 bases, J lost 8 bases, and 17 bases lay in between. CDR3 length: 14 amino acids. Germline values: CDR1 DFQATT, CDR2 SNEGSKA (reference sequence). The CDR3 loop reads CSARGGPTADIQYF. The CDR3 nucleotides read TGCAGTGCTAGGGGTGGACCAACCGCAGACATTCAGTACTTC.

The CDR3 sequence: CASSTDSRTINEQFF. CDR3 in DNA: TGTGCCAGCAGTACCGACAGCAGGACCATCAATGAGCAGTTCTTC. The gene calls are TRBV2 and TRBJ2-1, with D possibly matching TRBD1 (5 bases). CDR1 SNHLY and CDR2 FYNNEI come from the germline V gene. With 5 bases removed from V and 6 bases from J, the gap between germline ends came to 17 bases. CDR3 length: 15 amino acids. The full variable domain, completed using reference TRBV2 and TRBJ2-1, is EPEVTQTPSHQVTQMGQEVILRCVPISNHLYFYWYRQILGQKVEFLVSFYNNEISEKSEIFDDQFSVERPDGSNFTLKIRSTKLEDSAMYFCASSTDSRTINEQFFGPGTRLTVL.